Listed here are 23 T cell receptor beta chains from one sample, sequenced in a study of cytomegalovirus exposure and HLA in healthy donors (dated by TCRdb to the late 2010s). Receptor amplification or capture employed the immunoSEQ multiplex PCR assay. TCRdb provides this immuneACCESS table in a form limited to in-frame rearrangements. Some clones are lacking; in checked studies, under half of them reflect an unresolved V gene, and why the rest are absent is not known. Present in this sample are 100,000 to 150,000 clones, roughly nine tenths of which were seen just once. The ten largest clones represent more than 1% of the sample. Sequenced: PBMCs. All receptors come from a woman in her late teens or twenties in good health and CMV-seronegative.

The chain uses TRBV4-2 and TRBJ2-7, with D possibly being TRBD2 (6 bases). V lost 0 bases and J 0 bases, leaving 9 bases between the germline ends. The CDR3 length is 15 residues. Germline V gives CDR1 LGHNA, CDR2 YNFKEQ. The CDR3 sequence is CASSQEGGFSYEQYF. The CDR3 nucleotides read TGTGCCAGCAGCCAAGAGGGGGGATTCTCCTACGAGCAGTACTTC.

In this sample, this clone turned up once. The CDR3 bases are TGCGCCAGCAGCCCTGGCCCATTCAATGAGCAGTTCTTC. This translates into CASSPGPFNEQFF. The V gene is TRBV5-1, the J gene TRBJ2-1; D is ambiguous. The CDR3 runs 13 residues. CDR1 is SGHRS and CDR2 is YFSETQ in the germline V gene. The V end lost 4 bases, the J end lost 6 bases, and 11 bases lay between the germline ends.

The chain employs TRBV27 and TRBJ1-1; D remains unclear. The CDR3 totals 14 residues. V dropped 2 bases and J dropped 1 base, with 8 bases sitting between them. Germline CDR1 MNHEY, CDR2 SMNVEV (reference sequence). The CDR3 sequence is CASSLSAENTEAFF. The CDR3 coding sequence is TGTGCCAGCAGTTTAAGTGCGGAGAACACTGAAGCTTTCTTT.

This clone was counted only a few times. V and J are TRBV7-9 and TRBJ1-5; D possibly corresponds to TRBD1 (6 bases). This CDR3 is 15 amino acids long. The germline V gene encodes CDR1 SEHNR and CDR2 FQNEAQ (reference sequence). Trimming left V 4 bases short and J 0 bases short, with 10 bases between. CDR3 nucleotide sequence: TGTGCCAGCAGCTCAGGACAGATTAGCAATCAGCCCCAGCATTTT. Translation: CASSSGQISNQPQHF.

The chain has TRBV6-5 and TRBJ2-1; TRBD1 might be the D (6 bases). Trimming took off 2 bases at V and 16 bases at J, with 18 bases between the two ends. CDR1 is MNHEY, CDR2 SVGAGI, per germline. The CDR3 length is 13 residues. DNA of the CDR3: TGTGCCAGCAGTTACGCCGTCCAGGGGTGGCAATTCTTC. It encodes CASSYAVQGWQFF.

V usage is TRBV4-1 and J usage is TRBJ2-3; the D is unclear. The V and J ends lost 0 bases and 6 bases respectively, with 13 bases between them. Germline V gene lookup returns CDR1 MGHRA and CDR2 YSYEKL. The CDR3 runs to 15 residues. In DNA form, the CDR3 reads TGCGCCAGCAGCCAAGAGTTCCAGGTCCGGGATACGCAGTATTTT. This encodes CASSQEFQVRDTQYF.

V and J are TRBV10-2 and TRBJ2-2; 10 nucleotides match TRBD2. The CDR3 consists of 16 residues. Germline V lookup: CDR1 WSHSY, CDR2 SAAADI. With V trimmed by 2 bases and J by 6 bases, 6 bases remained unmatched. Here the CDR3 DNA reads TGCGCCAGCAGTGAGAGCGGGGGGGTTCCCCCCGGGGAGCTGTTTTTT. It is translated as CASSESGGVPPGELFF.

This rearrangement joins TRBV18 to TRBJ1-1; 10 positions agree with TRBD1. Trimming cost V 3 bases and J 0 bases; bases outside gene matches: 1. Germline CDR1 is KGHSH and CDR2 is LQKENI. The CDR3 is 15 amino acids. CDR3 amino acids: CASSPTGGLNTEAFF. The CDR3 DNA reads as TGTGCCAGCTCACCGACAGGGGGCCTGAACACTGAAGCTTTCTTT.

V usage is TRBV9 and J usage is TRBJ1-3; D gene ambiguous. CDR3 length: 15 amino acids. V lost 0 bases and J lost 4, with 11 bases in between. CDR1 and CDR2 from the germline V gene are SGDLS and YYNGEE. CDR3 nucleotides: TGTGCCAGCAGCGTAGTCGGGGTGGAGGGAAACACCATATATTTT. The encoded protein is CASSVVGVEGNTIYF.

This clone occurred a few times. The chain is built from TRBV5-1 and TRBJ1-2, with TRBD1 matching 7 bases. The germline V gene has CDR1 SGHRS and CDR2 YFSETQ. V was clipped by 0 bases and J by 4 bases; unmatched bases: 3. The CDR3 covers 14 residues. CDR3 in DNA: TGCGCCAGCAGCTTGGAAGGGACAGCCTATGGCTACACCTTC. Translated: CASSLEGTAYGYTF.

The chain is built from TRBV6-1 and TRBJ1-1; D gene uncertain. The CDR3 consists of 12 residues. Germline values: CDR1 MNHNS, CDR2 SASEGT. Trimming shortened V by 6 bases and J by 3 bases, and 8 bases separated the two germline ends. This CDR3 reads CASRSGDTEAFF. CDR3 bases: TGTGCCAGCAGGTCCGGGGACACTGAAGCTTTCTTT.

V gene TRBV5-1 combines with J gene TRBJ1-2, with a tentative D call TRBD1 (6 bases). Germline V gene data show CDR1 as SGHRS and CDR2 as YFSETQ. CDR3 length: 14 amino acids. With 4 bases removed from V and 14 bases from J, the gap between germline ends came to 24 bases. CDR3: CASSTTVGAPRSTF. DNA of the CDR3: TGCGCCAGCAGCACAACAGTGGGGGCCCCTCGATCGACCTTC.

The V call is TRBV5-4, the J call TRBJ1-4; 9 positions agree with TRBD1. Trimming cost V 4 bases and J 7 bases; bases outside gene matches: 5. CDR1 and CDR2 from the germline V gene are SGHNT and YYREEE (reference sequence). The CDR3 is made up of 14 amino acids. CDR3 sequence (DNA): TGTGCCAGCAGCCAACAGGGGGCTGTTGAAAAACTGTTTTTT. Translated, it gives CASSQQGAVEKLFF. Combining the CDR3 with reference TRBV5-4 and TRBJ1-4 gives the whole variable domain ETGVTQSPTHLIKTRGQQVTLRCSSQSGHNTVSWYQQALGQGPQFIFQYYREEENGRGNFPPRFSGLQFPNYSSELNVNALELDDSALYLCASSQQGAVEKLFFGSGTQLSVL.

The rearrangement joins TRBV7-2 to TRBJ1-1; TRBD1 might be the D (5 bases). Germline V CDR1 and CDR2: SGHTA, FQGNSA. The CDR3 runs 15 residues. The V and J ends lost 5 bases and 1 base respectively, with 14 bases between them. The CDR3 reads CASSPRMGGNTEAFF. CDR3 coding DNA: TGTGCCAGCAGCCCCCGTATGGGGGGGAACACTGAAGCTTTCTTT.

The chain links TRBV11-2 to TRBJ1-4; maybe TRBD1 (6 bases). Germline V gene sequence: CDR1 SGHAT, CDR2 FQNNGV. Trimming pared 5 bases from V and 6 bases from J, leaving 13 bases between. This CDR3 is built from 14 residues. The CDR3 loop is CASSHRVGDEKLFF. CDR3 coding DNA: TGTGCCAGCAGCCACAGGGTGGGGGATGAAAAACTGTTTTTT.

The chain links TRBV27 to TRBJ2-6, with D possibly being TRBD1 (5 bases). Germline V gene sequence: CDR1 MNHEY, CDR2 SMNVEV (reference sequence). The CDR3 sequence is 15 residues long. V dropped 5 bases and J dropped 1 base, with 9 bases sitting between them. The CDR3 region has the DNA TGTGCCAGCAGTGCAAAGGGGTCTGGGGCCAACGTCCTGACTTTC. The encoded protein is CASSAKGSGANVLTF.

The V and J genes are TRBV12-5 and TRBJ1-2; the match to TRBD1 covers 11 bases. This CDR3 spans 18 amino acids. Germline CDR1 reads LGHNT; CDR2 reads FRNRAP. Trimming cost V 1 base and J 7 bases; bases outside gene matches: 14. The CDR3 sequence: CASGLGLYVGQGAIGYTF. The CDR3 region has the DNA TGTGCTAGTGGTTTGGGACTGTACGTAGGACAGGGGGCGATTGGCTACACCTTC.

In its sample, this clone was seen once. The chain uses TRBV7-9 and TRBJ1-4; 9 bases align to TRBD1. Germline V gives CDR1 SEHNR, CDR2 FQNEAQ (reference sequence). CDR3 length equals 14 residues. Losses at the gene ends were 3 bases for V and 4 bases for J; bases not matched to a gene: 0. The CDR3 region is CASSLGQGNEKLFF. In DNA form, the CDR3 reads TGTGCCAGCAGCTTGGGACAGGGTAATGAAAAACTGTTTTTT.

The rearrangement joins TRBV6-1 to TRBJ1-1; D may be TRBD1 (5 bases). Per the germline V gene, CDR1 is MNHNS and CDR2 is SASEGT. The ends were cut back, 2 bases at V and 1 base at J, with 11 bases in the middle. The CDR3 covers 15 residues. CDR3 region: CASSEIAGSNTEAFF. The DNA for the CDR3 is TGTGCCAGCAGTGAAATCGCAGGGTCGAACACTGAAGCTTTCTTT.

The chain couples TRBV7-9 to TRBJ1-5; 9 positions agree with TRBD1. CDR1 and CDR2 from the germline V gene are SEHNR and FQNEAQ (reference sequence). V dropped 5 bases and J dropped 0; count of bases not matched to a gene: 5. The CDR3 extends over 16 amino acids. The CDR3, as DNA: TGTGCCAGCAGCCTGGACAGGGGAAATAGCAATCAGCCCCAGCATTTT. This translates into CASSLDRGNSNQPQHF.

The gene calls are TRBV5-1 and TRBJ1-2; D is possibly TRBD1 (5 bases). V was pared by 1 base and J by 2 bases, with 9 bases between. CDR1 and CDR2 (germline): SGHRS, YFSETQ. The CDR3 contains 14 residues. In nucleotides, the CDR3 is TGCGCCAGCAGCTTGCCCCCAGGGAACTATGGCTACACCTTC. This encodes CASSLPPGNYGYTF.

V and J are TRBV11-2 and TRBJ2-3; 8 bases align to TRBD2. CDR1 is SGHAT, CDR2 FQNNGV, per germline. This CDR3 is 16 amino acids long. J lost 5 bases, V lost 3 bases, and 10 bases had no gene match. The CDR3 loop is CASSFHLAGGGDTQYF. CDR3 DNA: TGTGCCAGCAGCTTCCACTTGGCGGGGGGCGGAGATACGCAGTATTTT.

The chain recombines TRBV2 with TRBJ2-1; D may be TRBD2 (6 bases). Trimming took 6 bases from V and 0 from J, leaving 12 bases between them. Germline CDR1 reads SNHLY; CDR2 reads FYNNEI. The CDR3 consists of 15 residues. The CDR3 sequence: CASRGLVSSYNEQFF. DNA for the CDR3: TGTGCCAGCAGGGGACTGGTCAGCTCCTACAATGAGCAGTTCTTC. Looking up the rest from reference TRBV2 and TRBJ2-1 gives the full variable domain: EPEVTQTPSHQVTQMGQEVILRCVPISNHLYFYWYRQILGQKVEFLVSFYNNEISEKSEIFDDQFSVERPDGSNFTLKIRSTKLEDSAMYFCASRGLVSSYNEQFFGPGTRLTVL.